This passage covers 4 T cell receptor beta chains from one sample sequenced in a study of blood T cell repertoires in COVID-19. The assay was immunoSEQ multiplex PCR, and TCRdb's table has in-frame clones only and misses some. The repertoire includes about 260,000 clones, approximately 86% of them detected once, and around 3.6% sits in the top ten. The specimen was peripheral blood. The receptor source for this set is a man in his late teens or twenties with active or convalescent COVID-19.

This clone was seen once. The genes are TRBV2 and TRBJ1-4; D not resolved. Germline-derived CDR1 and CDR2 are SNHLY and FYNNEI. With 5 bases removed from V and 0 bases from J, the gap between germline ends came to 10 bases. CDR3 size: 15 residues. CDR3 DNA: TGTGCCAGCAGTTTTCAGGCTGCAACTAATGAAAAACTGTTTTTT. Its translation: CASSFQAATNEKLFF.

Comments on this clone: Its ends do not fully match the called genes, so a read error is possible. The chain is built from TRBV7-7 and TRBJ2-2; 14 nucleotides line up with TRBD2. The CDR3 consists of 16 residues. Germline CDR1 SSHAT, CDR2 FNYEAQ (reference sequence). The CDR3 region is CASSLGTSGSTGELFF. CDR3 nucleotides: TGTGCTAGCAGCTTAGGGACTAGCGGGAGCACCGGGGAGCTGTTTTTT.

V gene TRBV6-5 combines with J gene TRBJ2-3; no reliable D call. Germline V gene sequence: CDR1 MNHEY, CDR2 SVGAGI. Deletions cut 0 bases from V and 0 bases from J, with 10 bases between. The CDR3 sequence is 16 residues long. The CDR3 DNA sequence: TGTGCCAGCAGTTACTCGCCGCTAGGAAGCACAGATACGCAGTATTTT. The encoded protein is CASSYSPLGSTDTQYF.

The chain has TRBV7-2 and TRBJ1-5; D might be TRBD1 (5 bases). Germline V lookup: CDR1 SGHTA, CDR2 FQGNSA. The germline V and J ends were trimmed by 3 bases and 3 bases, with 12 bases remaining between them. CDR3 length: 15 amino acids. This chain's CDR3 is CASSFFVQDNQPQHF. The DNA of the CDR3 is TGTGCCAGCAGCTTTTTTGTACAGGACAATCAGCCCCAGCATTTT.